The next 23 T cell receptor beta chains were all read from a single sample in a study of T cell responses to AZD1222 COVID-19 vaccine. Clones were sequenced by immunoSEQ multiplex PCR, and TCRdb holds only the in-frame ones, with some missing. This table has fewer than 90,000 clones, roughly 87% appearing once. The sequencing here drew on peripheral blood, taken on day 0 of AZD1222 vaccination. These receptors were collected from an adult in good health.

The genes are TRBV5-6 and TRBJ1-1; 11 bases line up with TRBD1. CDR3 size: 12 residues. J gave up 9 bases and V 3 bases, and 1 base lay outside the gene matches. Germline V CDR1 and CDR2: SGHDT, YYEEEE. The CDR3 here is CASSWTGGKAFF. The CDR3 DNA reads as TGTGCCAGCAGCTGGACAGGGGGCAAAGCTTTCTTT.

The chain employs TRBV2 and TRBJ2-7; D perhaps matches TRBD2 (6 bases). The CDR3 spans 14 residues. Germline CDR1 and CDR2: SNHLY and FYNNEI. Trimming left V 7 bases short and J 0 bases short, with 13 bases between. The CDR3 here is CASTGEAVSYEQYF. The CDR3 DNA is TGTGCCAGCACGGGAGAGGCGGTCTCCTACGAGCAGTACTTC.

This clone was seen once. The rearrangement joins TRBV5-1 to TRBJ1-1, with 9 bases lining up with TRBD1. CDR3 length: 14 residues. Germline V gene data show CDR1 as SGHRS and CDR2 as YFSETQ. Unmatched junction bases numbered 9, after V lost 6 bases and J lost 6 bases. The CDR3 coding sequence is TGCGCCAGCAATGAACAGGGGGCGTCCGCTGAAGCTTTCTTT. This codes for CASNEQGASAEAFF.

The V call is TRBV14, the J call TRBJ2-1; 9 positions agree with TRBD1. CDR3 length: 13 amino acids. V shed 5 bases, J shed 7 bases, and the junction held 3 bases outside the gene matches. Germline values: CDR1 SGHDN, CDR2 FVKESK. This CDR3 reads CASSSGQGNEQFF. In DNA form, the CDR3 reads TGTGCCAGCAGCTCGGGACAGGGTAATGAGCAGTTCTTC. The variable domain in full, with the rest retrieved from reference TRBV14 and TRBJ2-1, is EAGVTQFPSHSVIEKGQTVTLRCDPISGHDNLYWYRRVMGKEIKFLLHFVKESKQDESGMPNNRFLAERTGGTYSTLKVQPAELEDSGVYFCASSSGQGNEQFFGPGTRLTVL.

This chain connects TRBV28 to TRBJ2-7; D is ambiguous. The germline V and J ends were trimmed by 3 bases and 2 bases, with 11 bases remaining between them. Germline-derived CDR1 and CDR2 are MDHEN and SYDVKM. The CDR3 sequence is 14 residues long. The CDR3 nucleotides read TGTGCCAGCAGTTTCGGTACTGATACCTACGAGCAGTACTTC. This codes for CASSFGTDTYEQYF.

The chain couples TRBV7-9 to TRBJ2-7, with 7 bases fitting TRBD1. Germline loops: CDR1 SEHNR, CDR2 FQNEAQ (reference sequence). The CDR3 runs to 16 residues. Unmatched junction bases numbered 13, after V lost 5 bases and J lost 3 bases. CDR3 nucleotide sequence: TGTGCCAGCAGCCCGACGGGACAGACTTCCTTCTACGAGCAGTACTTC. Translated, it gives CASSPTGQTSFYEQYF.

The rearrangement uses TRBV5-1 and TRBJ2-7; 7 nucleotides match TRBD2. V lost 5 bases and J lost 1; bases outside the gene matches: 6. Per germline, CDR1 SGHRS and CDR2 YFSETQ. The CDR3 covers 14 residues. CDR3 in amino acids: CASRSGTTSYEQYF. The CDR3 bases are TGCGCCAGCAGAAGCGGGACCACATCCTACGAGCAGTACTTC.

This chain links TRBV4-3 with TRBJ2-5, with a tentative D call TRBD1 (6 bases). This CDR3 comprises 16 residues. Deletions cut 0 bases from V and 5 bases from J, with 16 bases between. CDR1 is LGHNA, CDR2 YSLEER, per germline. CDR3: CASSQDAVGQMETQYF. The CDR3 bases are TGCGCCAGCAGCCAAGATGCGGTGGGACAAATGGAGACCCAGTACTTC.

The chain joins TRBV9 to TRBJ2-2; 7 bases align to TRBD2. Germline CDR1 reads SGDLS; CDR2 reads YYNGEE. The trim removed 0 bases at V and 2 bases at J, leaving 10 bases unmatched. This CDR3 contains 18 residues. CDR3 DNA sequence: TGTGCCAGCAGCGTAGAGGTGGGGTCGGGACTAAACACCGGGGAGCTGTTTTTT. Its protein is CASSVEVGSGLNTGELFF. The entire variable domain, with the rest obtained from reference TRBV9 and TRBJ2-2, is as follows: DSGVTQTPKHLITATGQRVTLRCSPRSGDLSVYWYQQSLDQGLQFLIQYYNGEERAKGNILERFSAQQFPDLHSELNLSSLELGDSALYFCASSVEVGSGLNTGELFFGEGSRLTVL.

The chain recombines TRBV6-2 or TRBV6-3 with TRBJ2-2, with a possible D match to TRBD1 (6 bases). Germline lookup yields CDR1 MNHEY and CDR2 SVGEGT. V lost 5 bases and J lost 3, with 13 bases in between. The CDR3 sequence is 15 residues long. DNA of the CDR3: TGTGCCAGCAGTGTACAGGGTGGTTACACCGGGGAGCTGTTTTTT. Its protein product is CASSVQGGYTGELFF.

The rearrangement uses TRBV7-8 and TRBJ1-2, with D possibly being TRBD1 (6 bases). The CDR3 has 12 residues. V lost 5 bases and J 8 bases, leaving 12 bases between the germline ends. Germline values: CDR1 SGHVS, CDR2 FQNEAQ. The CDR3 sequence: CASSPPGEGYTF. In DNA, the CDR3 is TGTGCCAGCAGCCCCCCAGGGGAGGGCTACACCTTC.

This clone was seen a few times. J is TRBJ2-1 and V is TRBV10-3; TRBD2 agrees at 7 bases. Per germline, CDR1 ENHRY and CDR2 SYGVKD. Trimming cost V 7 bases and J 10 bases; bases outside gene matches: 13. The CDR3 runs to 14 residues. The CDR3 bases are TGTGCCATCAAGGCTACTAGCGAAGGAGGGGAGCAGTTCTTC. It translates to CAIKATSEGGEQFF.

V and J are TRBV28 and TRBJ1-3; D perhaps matches TRBD1 (6 bases). This CDR3 spans 14 amino acids. Germline CDR1 and CDR2: MDHEN and SYDVKM. V shed 3 bases and J shed 4 bases, with 10 bases lying between them. CDR3 sequence reads: CASSFFTGGNTIYF. CDR3 bases: TGTGCCAGCAGTTTCTTTACAGGGGGAAACACCATATATTTT.

This clone has a handful of counts. This chain joins TRBV15 and TRBJ1-4; D not certain. V gave up 1 base and J gave up 8 bases, with 2 bases separating them. Germline CDR1 reads LNHNV; CDR2 reads YYDKDF (reference sequence). The CDR3 covers 11 residues. CDR3 nucleotides: TGTGCCACCAGCAGAGGGGAAAAACTGTTTTTT. As protein: CATSRGEKLFF.

The CDR3 DNA sequence: TGTGCCAGCAGCTTAGGGCCCCCCGGGACAGCGGGGTACGAGCAGTACTTC. Protein sequence: CASSLGPPGTAGYEQYF. The chain carries TRBV7-2 and TRBJ2-7, with D tentatively TRBD1 or TRBD2 (7 bases each). Germline loops: CDR1 SGHTA, CDR2 FQGNSA. The CDR3 consists of 17 residues. With 1 base removed from V and 4 bases from J, the gap between germline ends came to 20 bases.

The chain carries TRBV28 and TRBJ1-2; D might be TRBD1 (5 bases). The germline gives CDR1 MDHEN, CDR2 SYDVKM. CDR3 length equals 12 residues. Trimming took 5 bases from V and 4 from J, leaving 8 bases between them. CDR3 in amino acids: CASSRGFYGYTF. In DNA, the CDR3 is TGTGCCAGCAGTCGGGGGTTCTATGGCTACACCTTC.

The genes are TRBV11-2 and TRBJ2-1; 8 positions agree with TRBD2. This CDR3 spans 16 amino acids. V trimming: 4 bases; J trimming: 5 bases; junction bases outside the gene matches: 10. CDR1 is SGHAT and CDR2 is FQNNGV in the germline V gene. The CDR3 sequence: CASSSNHLAGNNEQFF. DNA of the CDR3: TGTGCCAGCAGCTCTAACCACCTAGCGGGCAACAATGAGCAGTTCTTC.

The chain employs TRBV3-1 (or the pseudogene TRBV3-2) and TRBJ1-1, with D uncertain. Germline V gene data show CDR1 as LGHDT and CDR2 as YNNKEL (reference sequence). V was trimmed by 2 bases and J by 6 bases, leaving 13 bases between them. This CDR3 spans 14 amino acids. CDR3 amino acids: CASSQLALAAEAFF. The CDR3 DNA is TGTGCCAGCAGCCAATTGGCGCTGGCGGCTGAAGCTTTCTTT.

The chain recombines TRBV3-1 (or the pseudogene TRBV3-2) with TRBJ1-2, with unresolved D. The V end was cut by 4 bases, the J end by 8 bases, with 11 bases between. This CDR3 comprises 12 residues. Germline V lookup: CDR1 LGHDT, CDR2 YNNKEL (reference sequence). CDR3 nucleotides: TGTGCCAGCAGCCCTTCGGGAGGGGGCTACACCTTC. This sequence encodes CASSPSGGGYTF.

V usage is TRBV12-3 or TRBV12-4 and J usage is TRBJ1-1; the D is unclear. V gave up 3 bases and J gave up 5 bases, with 4 bases separating them. The CDR3 is 11 residues long. CDR3 in DNA: TGTGCCAGCAGTTTCGAGACTGAAGCTTTCTTT. Its translation: CASSFETEAFF.

This clone showed up just once. V and J are TRBV11-3 and TRBJ2-2; TRBD2 agrees at 8 bases. After removal of 8 bases from V and 3 bases from J, the junction contained 5 bases not matched to a gene. Germline V gene data show CDR1 as SGHNT and CDR2 as YENEEA. The CDR3 length is 14 residues. This CDR3 reads CASGTSGYTGELFF. In DNA, the CDR3 is TGTGCCAGCGGTACTAGCGGTTACACCGGGGAGCTGTTTTTT. The full variable domain, rest sourced from reference TRBV11-3 and TRBJ2-2, is EAGVVQSPRYKIIEKKQPVAFWCNPISGHNTLYWYLQNLGQGPELLIRYENEEAVDDSQLPKDRFSAERLKGVDSTLKIQPAELGDSAVYLCASGTSGYTGELFFGEGSRLTVL.

CDR3 loop: CASSLEGSEAFF. The CDR3 DNA is TGCGCCAGCAGCTTGGAAGGATCTGAAGCTTTCTTT. The chain is built from TRBV5-1 and TRBJ1-1; D unresolved. V was clipped by 0 bases and J by 6 bases, with 6 bases between them. CDR1 and CDR2 from the germline V gene are SGHRS and YFSETQ. CDR3 size: 12 residues. Full variable domain (missing parts from reference TRBV5-1 and TRBJ1-1): KAGVTQTPRYLIKTRGQQVTLSCSPISGHRSVSWYQQTPGQGLQFLFEYFSETQRNKGNFPGRFSGRQFSNSRSEMNVSTLELGDSALYLCASSLEGSEAFFGQGTRLTVV.

The chain employs TRBV2 and TRBJ2-5; 10 bases align to TRBD2. CDR1 SNHLY and CDR2 FYNNEI come from the germline V gene. This CDR3 contains 12 residues. Losses at the gene ends were 8 bases for V and 4 bases for J; bases not matched to a gene: 1. The CDR3 DNA follows: TGTGCCAGCCGGACTAGCGGAGAGACCCAGTACTTC. Its translation is CASRTSGETQYF.